The rows below give T cell receptor beta chains drawn from one sample of a study of cytomegalovirus exposure and HLA in healthy donors. Repertoires were generated with immunoSEQ multiplex PCR, while TCRdb's copy carries only in-frame clones and drops some. The sample has 100,000 to 120,000 clones, around 70% seen once. Sequencing was carried out using PBMCs. The receptors here all came from a man aged 35-49 years in good health and CMV-seronegative. The CDR3 runs from the conserved cysteine through the conserved F or W. D genes are given only for firm matches. Not all rows give a size; the values are once, few, many and, for expanded clones, a class.

D | J | V | size | DNA | CDR3
- | TRBJ2-2 | TRBV4-1 | - | TGCGCCAGCAGCCGCGGGAACACCGGGGAGCTGTTTTTT | CASSRGNTGELFF
TRBD1 | TRBJ1-2 | TRBV7-9 | - | TGTTCCAGCAGCACGACAGGGGGTAGCGACTATGGCTACACCTTC | CSSSTTGGSDYGYTF
TRBD1 | TRBJ2-7 | TRBV6-1 | - | TGTGCCAGCAGAAGGACAGGGAGCTACGAGCAGTACTTC | CASRRTGSYEQYF
- | TRBJ1-3 | TRBV4-2 | - | TGTGCCAGCAGCCAAGACAGATCCTCTGGAAACACCATATATTTT | CASSQDRSSGNTIYF
TRBD1 | TRBJ1-2 | TRBV28 | - | TGTGCCAGCAGTTTAGACAGGGGTGGCTACACCTTC | CASSLDRGGYTF
- | TRBJ2-7 | TRBV6-1 | once | TGTGCCAGCAGCCCAGCAAATCTAGCCTACGAGCAGTACTTC | CASSPANLAYEQYF
- | TRBJ2-3 | TRBV9 | - | TGTGCCAGCAGCGTGGGTGCGGTGTTGATCGATACGCAGTATTTT | CASSVGAVLIDTQYF
- | TRBJ2-3 | TRBV4-1 | few | TGCGCCAGCAGCCGAGTACTTCCAGGGTACGCAGATACGCAGTATTTT | CASSRVLPGYADTQYF
TRBD2 | TRBJ2-7 | TRBV5-6 | once | TGTGCCAGCAGCCCCGGACTAGCGGGGGGGAGTTCCTACGAGCAGTACTTC | CASSPGLAGGSSYEQYF
- | TRBJ2-7 | TRBV19 | - | TGTGCCAGTAGTATATCGGGACATGAGCAGTACTTC | CASSISGHEQYF
- | TRBJ1-5 | TRBV25-1 | - | TGTGCCAGCAGTGTGGCCGGAGAAAGCAATCAGCCCCAGCATTTT | CASSVAGESNQPQHF
- | TRBJ1-2 | TRBV7-9 | - | TGTGCCAGCAGCTTAGGATTTAGGGAGCGGACGGCAGCTAACTATGGCTACACCTTC | CASSLGFRERTAANYGYTF
- | TRBJ2-5 | TRBV5-1 | - | TGCGCCAGCAGCTTGGTGACAGTGTCCCAAGAGACCCAGTACTTC | CASSLVTVSQETQYF
TRBD2 | TRBJ2-1 | TRBV7-9 | - | TGTGCCAGCAGCTGGACTAGCGGGAGTCTCAAATCCTACAATGAGCAGTTCTTC | CASSWTSGSLKSYNEQFF
TRBD1 | TRBJ2-7 | TRBV27 | - | TGTGCCAGCAGCCACCGGGACAGGGGGCACGAGCAGTACTTC | CASSHRDRGHEQYF
TRBD2 | TRBJ2-7 | TRBV14 | - | TGTGCCAGCAGCCAAGGGTCAGCGGGGAACGAGCAGTACTTC | CASSQGSAGNEQYF
TRBD1 | TRBJ1-5 | TRBV15 | - | TGTGCCACCAGCATCGGACAGGCAAATCAGCCCCAGCATTTT | CATSIGQANQPQHF
- | TRBJ2-7 | TRBV21-1 | - | - | CAGLPTVGTGSSYEQYF
TRBD2 | TRBJ2-2 | TRBV4-1 | once | TGCGCCAGCAGCCAAGCGGGAGGGTCGTACACCGGGGAGCTGTTTTTT | CASSQAGGSYTGELFF
TRBD2 | TRBJ2-3 | TRBV5-1 | - | TGCGCCAGCAGCTTGACAAGCGGGGGGGGTCCAGATACGCAGTATTTT | CASSLTSGGGPDTQYF
TRBD2 | TRBJ2-7 | TRBV30 | - | TGTGCCTGGAGTGAAGCGGGAGTGGTCGACGAGCAGTACTTC | CAWSEAGVVDEQYF
- | TRBJ1-2 | TRBV6-5 | - | TGTGCCAGCAGTTATGGTGGGCACCAAACCTATGGCTACACCTTC | CASSYGGHQTYGYTF
- | TRBJ2-5 | TRBV18 | - | TGTGCCAGCTCATCGTACCAAGAGACCCAGTACTTC | CASSSYQETQYF
TRBD1 | TRBJ2-7 | TRBV29-1 | once | TGCAGCGTTGAAGGGGCACAGGGGAGCTCCTACGAGCAGTACTTC | CSVEGAQGSSYEQYF
TRBD2 | TRBJ2-7 | TRBV19 | - | TGTGCCAGTAGTACAGGACTAGCGGTCTACGAGCAGTACTTC | CASSTGLAVYEQYF